This T cell receptor (beta chain) was sequenced during a study of blood T cell repertoires in COVID-19 (dated by TCRdb to 2020 to 2021). Looking at the study overall: Samples from collaborators originated in the United States, Italy and Spain and spanned both the acute and convalescent phases of COVID-19. The dataset comprised deeply sampled blood TCRbeta repertoires from subjects exposed to, actively infected with, or recovered from COVID-19. The material from the prospective study consisted of cDNA or gDNA derived from T cells, B-cell-depleted T cells, or PBMCs. Samples came from the ongoing ImmuneRACE study (first 160 participants) plus 1,254 subjects from 6 global collaborators. Where available, HLA class I and class II types were taken from metadata supplied by the sample provider and were not determined by assay-based typing. The sample metadata nearly always contained a de-identified subject ID, COVID-19 status, age in years and sex. The repertoires were released in a freely available public database intended as a resource for research on the immune response to SARS-CoV-2. General findings and caveats noted by the study authors: Clinical and demographic metadata were provided uncurated, with the amount varying by source and participant.

Enrolling through a virtual design, the prospective study's participants ranged in age from roughly 18 to 95 years and lived across more than 20 United States geographic areas. Cohort assignment in the prospective study relied on participant-reported clinical history from a screening survey and a study questionnaire. Recovered participants in ImmuneRACE Cohort 3 were defined as having two consecutive negative NP/OP PCR tests, clearance from a healthcare professional, or resolution of symptoms. Mobile phlebotomists in the prospective study collected whole blood, serum and a nasopharyngeal or oropharyngeal swab from every participant. Participants in the prospective study had the option to provide additional blood draws and questionnaires over an approximately 2-month period. Before DNA extraction, prospective study blood samples were shipped either frozen or at room temperature. To note about this clone: What antigen it recognizes has not been identified. Per-base qualities were not stored, and no clone one base away is much larger.

Trimming takes 3 bases from V and 1 base from J, and the germline ends sit 11 bases apart. The CDR3 numbers 15 residues from cysteine through phenylalanine. Just the 45-base CDR3 DNA is kept, in frame starting at base 1. CDR1 and CDR2, looked up from the germline V gene, are KGHSH and LQKENI. TCRbeta CDR3 regions were amplified from genomic DNA by means of the immunoSEQ Assay, a bias-controlled multiplex PCR. The original pipeline was this. The number of nucleated cells in each sample was estimated from the amplification of reference gene primers within the assay. To quantify the absolute abundance of each unique TCRbeta CDR3 rearrangement, sequence reads were collapsed and filtered. Productive Simpson clonality was computed per sample as the square root of Simpson's diversity index over productive rearrangements. TCRdb re-hosts the immuneACCESS table, in-frame sequences only. Its copies lack some clones; in the studies checked, an unresolved V gene accounts for under half of them, and the cause for the rest is not known. V, J and clone size derive from that table, while D and trimming were established from the DNA sequence. For this sample the table gives some 400,000 clones, of which roughly nine tenths were detected only once. Of the sample, 1% to 1.3% is held by the ten largest clones.

The sequenced material came from PBMCs or T cells enriched from blood (not recorded which). The V and J segments used are TRBV18 and TRBJ2-3; TRBD2 is perhaps the D gene, given 6 matching bases. The receptor comes from a man younger than 40 who had recovered from COVID-19. The nucleotide sequence reads TGTGCCAGCTCACCTGTCGGGAGCGGCACAGATACGCAGTATTTT. This codes for CASSPVGSGTDTQYF.